The sequence of this TCR beta chain was determined in a study of cytomegalovirus exposure and HLA in healthy donors. With respect to this clone: The antigen remains unidentified.

CDR1 and CDR2 (germline): MNHEY, SMNVEV (reference sequence). The CDR3 is 13 residues long. J was trimmed by 2 bases and V by 8 bases; bases with no gene match: 6. General study points: A link between a missense DCLRE1C variant and TCR beta V- and J-gene trimming emerged from a later analysis. In a later analysis, roughly 17,000 TCR beta sequences were associated with HLA alleles at 0.05 false discovery rate. Sequencing likely generated an artifact that appeared as a cluster of highly shared sequence variants. Most CMV-associated TCR beta chains were later found to appear HLA-restricted.

PCR used 60 Vbeta primers and 13 Jbeta primers. This table comes from immunoSEQ multiplex PCR, and its TCRdb copy is limited to in-frame clones, with some not included. The repertoire holds around 150,000 clones, with more than 70% as singletons. Sequencing used PBMCs. The chain is built from TRBV27 and TRBJ2-7; 7 nucleotides line up with TRBD2. The clonotype comes from a man aged 40-49 years in good health and CMV-seronegative. CDR3: CASSSGVAYEQYF. The CDR3 region has the DNA TGTGCCAGCTCCAGCGGGGTGGCCTACGAGCAGTACTTC.